Listed below are T cell receptor beta chains from one sample, sequenced in a study of graft-versus-host responses after intestinal transplantation. Sequencing was performed with immunoSEQ multiplex PCR; in TCRdb, only in-frame clones are kept and a portion is missing. Of about 21,000 clones in the sample, 25% to 35% were seen once. The sequences come from alloreactive CD8+ T cells from a mixed lymphocyte reaction culture, collected before intestinal transplant. These receptors originate from a human patient who received an intestinal transplant. CDR3s include the opening cysteine and the closing phenylalanine or tryptophan. The D gene is left open where the match is weak. Where a row states a size, it is once, few, many or the class of an expanded clone; other rows omit it.

>TRBJ2-7|-|TRBV11-1|few
CASSLSRGVSYEQYF
TGTGCCAGCAGCTTATCCCGAGGTGTCTCCTACGAGCAGTACTTC
>TRBJ2-7|TRBD2|TRBV28|-
CASSPRGGDEQYF
TGTGCCAGCAGCCCTCGGGGGGGTGACGAGCAGTACTTC
>TRBJ1-2|TRBD1|TRBV27|medium-sized
CASSRQGLRHYGYTF
TGTGCCAGCAGCCGACAGGGTTTGAGGCACTATGGCTACACCTTC
>TRBJ2-7|-|TRBV6-1|few
CASSLLVGYEQYF
TGTGCCAGCAGCTTACTAGTTGGGTACGAGCAGTACTTC
>TRBJ2-7|-|TRBV13|medium-sized
CASSLRGSYEQYF
TGTGCCAGCAGCTTACGGGGCTCCTACGAGCAGTACTTC
>TRBJ2-5|-|TRBV11-2|-
CASSLGSGTQYF
TGTGCCAGCAGCTTAGGCTCGGGGACCCAGTACTTC
>TRBJ2-3|-|TRBV7-2|-
CASSQIPSTDTQYF
TGTGCCAGCAGTCAGATCCCTAGCACAGATACGCAGTATTTT
>TRBJ2-3|-|TRBV15|few
CATSRQGVGTDTQYF
TGTGCCACCAGCAGACAGGGTGTAGGCACAGATACGCAGTATTTT
>TRBJ2-1|TRBD2|TRBV5-4|few
CASSLLAGMGTFDNEQFF
TGTGCCAGCAGCTTACTAGCGGGGATGGGGACGTTTGACAATGAGCAGTTCTTC
>TRBJ2-7|-|TRBV9|-
CASSVEPGLSYEQYF
TGTGCCAGCAGCGTAGAACCGGGATTGAGTTACGAGCAGTACTTC
>TRBJ1-1|-|TRBV6-5|-
CASSRRSGVNTEAFF
TGTGCCAGCAGCCGACGCTCAGGGGTGAACACTGAAGCTTTCTTT
>TRBJ2-1|-|TRBV27|-
CASSFGPRNEQFF
TGTGCCAGCAGTTTTGGCCCCCGGAATGAGCAGTTCTTC
>TRBJ2-7|TRBD1|TRBV6-5|few
CASSTGTGGYEQYF
TGTGCCAGCAGCACCGGGACAGGGGGCTACGAGCAGTACTTC
>TRBJ1-2|TRBD1|TRBV13|-
CASSHLQGPWDGYTF
TGTGCCAGCAGCCATCTACAGGGGCCCTGGGATGGCTACACCTTC
>TRBJ1-6|-|TRBV5-6|few
CASSTGLSSYNSPLHF
TGTGCCAGCAGTACAGGCTTGAGCTCCTATAATTCACCCCTCCACTTT
>TRBJ1-2|TRBD1|TRBV7-9|-
CASSLGEQGPFYGYTF
TGTGCCAGCAGCTTGGGGGAACAGGGGCCATTCTATGGCTACACCTTC
>TRBJ2-3|-|TRBV18|few
CASSPYSSPRADTQYF
TGTGCCAGCTCACCATACAGTTCTCCCAGGGCAGATACGCAGTATTTT
>TRBJ2-7|TRBD2|TRBV19|-
CASSIASGGSYEQYF
TGTGCCAGTAGTATAGCGTCGGGAGGGTCCTACGAGCAGTACTTC
>TRBJ2-1|TRBD2|TRBV23-1|-
CASSQSLAGGVDEQFF
TGCGCCAGCAGTCAATCCCTAGCGGGAGGTGTGGATGAGCAGTTCTTC
>TRBJ1-5|-|TRBV11-2|few
CASSSLQGAAQHF
TGTGCCAGCAGCTCCCTGCAAGGGGCAGCCCAGCATTTT
>TRBJ1-6|TRBD1|TRBV27|-
CASRGGDSPLHF
TGTGCCAGCAGAGGGGGCGACTCACCCCTCCACTTT
>TRBJ2-7|-|TRBV21-1|-
CASRVALLHVLDEQYF
TGTGCCAGCAGAGTGGCTTTGCTACACGTGTTAGACGAGCAGTACTTC
>TRBJ2-5|-|TRBV11-2|few
CASSSRTGKETQYF
TGTGCCAGCAGCTCCCGGACTGGCAAGGAGACCCAGTACTTC
>TRBJ2-7|-|TRBV6-6|-
CASSYSGRGYNEQYF
TGTGCCAGCAGTTACTCGGGAAGGGGGTATAACGAGCAGTACTTC
>TRBJ2-3|-|TRBV28|few
CASSSLTYTQYF
TGTGCCAGCAGTTCACTTACGTATACGCAGTATTTT
>TRBJ1-3|-|TRBV5-1|-
CASSFKFFPGNTIYF
TGCGCCAGCAGCTTTAAATTCTTCCCGGGAAACACCATATATTTT
>TRBJ2-3|-|TRBV7-4|-
CASSLMWGDTQYF
TGTGCCAGCAGCTTAATGTGGGGGGATACGCAGTATTTT
>TRBJ2-1|-|TRBV6-1|-
CASTISGWRYEQFF
TGTGCCAGCACAATTTCCGGCTGGCGCTATGAGCAGTTCTTC
>TRBJ2-7|TRBD1|TRBV13|-
CASSGTGVEQYF
TGTGCCAGCAGCGGGACAGGGGTCGAGCAGTACTTC
>TRBJ2-7|-|TRBV4-1|-
CASSQVDRYEQYF
TGCGCCAGCAGCCAAGTTGACAGATACGAGCAGTACTTC
>TRBJ2-1|-|TRBV6-5|-
CASSLTTYNEQFF
TGTGCCAGCAGCCTCACTACCTACAATGAGCAGTTCTTC
>TRBJ2-3|-|TRBV10-1|-
CASSESSRSGTDTQYF
TGCGCCAGCAGTGAGTCGAGCAGATCAGGCACAGATACGCAGTATTTT
>TRBJ1-1|TRBD1|TRBV11-2|few
CASSLALLGTGFLTEAFF
TGTGCCAGCAGCTTAGCCCTCCTAGGGACAGGGTTTCTCACTGAAGCTTTCTTT
>TRBJ2-1|-|TRBV19|medium-sized
CASTNYNEQFF
TGTGCCAGTACGAACTACAATGAGCAGTTCTTC
>TRBJ2-7|TRBD2|TRBV27|-
CASSPRTSGNEQYF
TGTGCCAGCAGCCCTAGGACTAGCGGGAACGAGCAGTACTTC
>TRBJ1-4|-|TRBV4-3|-
CASSPPSDYEKLFF
TGCGCCAGCAGCCCCCCCTCCGACTACGAAAAACTGTTTTTT
>TRBJ2-1|TRBD2|TRBV9|-
CASSGGGGGGSDEQFF
TGTGCCAGCAGCGGGGGTGGTGGCGGGGGGTCGGATGAGCAGTTCTTC
>TRBJ2-7|-|TRBV18|few
CASSPWLATYEQYF
TGTGCCAGCTCACCGTGGCTAGCTACCTACGAGCAGTACTTC
>TRBJ2-2|-|TRBV10-3|few
CATLYTGELFF
TGTGCCACCCTTTACACCGGGGAGCTGTTTTTT
>TRBJ1-1|-|TRBV29-1|-
CSAILLGPLKLNTEAFF
TGCAGCGCAATCCTCTTGGGACCTCTTAAGTTGAACACTGAAGCTTTCTTT
>TRBJ2-1|TRBD2|TRBV13|-
CASSYRTSGNNEQFF
TGTGCCAGCAGCTACAGGACTAGCGGGAACAATGAGCAGTTCTTC
>TRBJ1-4|TRBD1|TRBV19|medium-sized
CASSRQGGNEKLFF
TGTGCCAGTAGTAGACAGGGGGGAAATGAAAAACTGTTTTTT
>TRBJ2-1|-|TRBV4-1|-
CASSPLDSFNEQFF
TGCGCCAGCAGCCCGCTGGACAGTTTCAATGAGCAGTTCTTC
>TRBJ2-1|-|TRBV19|-
CASSIGQHNEQFF
TGTGCCAGTAGTATAGGGCAGCACAATGAGCAGTTCTTC
>TRBJ2-5|-|TRBV27|-
CASSLGQWSGTQYF
TGTGCCAGCAGTCTAGGACAGTGGAGTGGGACCCAGTACTTC
>TRBJ2-7|-|TRBV7-6|-
CASSLEPLGRGTYEQYF
TGTGCCAGCAGCTTAGAACCCTTGGGAAGGGGTACCTACGAGCAGTACTTC
>TRBJ2-5|TRBD1|TRBV9|few
CASSVDRGQETQYF
TGTGCCAGCAGCGTAGACAGGGGGCAAGAGACCCAGTACTTC
>TRBJ2-1|TRBD2|TRBV4-1|few
CASSQRELYNEQFF
TGCGCCAGCAGCCAGCGGGAGCTCTACAATGAGCAGTTCTTC
>TRBJ2-1|TRBD1|TRBV14|-
CASSPDRAVDEQFF
TGTGCCAGCAGCCCGGACAGGGCTGTGGATGAGCAGTTCTTC
>TRBJ2-5|TRBD1|TRBV29-1|-
CSVSGTGVDETQYF
TGCAGCGTTTCAGGGACAGGGGTCGACGAGACCCAGTACTTC
>TRBJ2-7|TRBD2|TRBV5-1|few
CASSLLNPGLAALGYEQYF
TGCGCCAGCAGCTTGCTAAATCCGGGACTAGCGGCTCTGGGGTACGAGCAGTACTTC
>TRBJ2-1|TRBD2|TRBV5-4|-
CASSSLDLGLADPGRRFF
TGTGCCAGCAGCTCCCTGGACCTGGGACTAGCGGATCCGGGCAGGCGGTTCTTC
>TRBJ2-1|TRBD2|TRBV7-3|-
CASSSSSGRNEQFF
TGTGCCAGCAGCTCGTCTAGCGGGAGGAATGAGCAGTTCTTC